The rows below give T cell receptor beta chains drawn from one sample of a study of post-analysis software for immune sequencing data. MiXCR was run by TCRdb on the PCR reads, yielding one entry per CDR3 protein. The sample holds about 460,000 distinct CDR3 sequences, nearly 45% seen once. Sequences were obtained from blood. These receptor sequences come from a girl aged 5-17 years with multiple sclerosis. The CDR3 runs from the conserved cysteine through the conserved F or W. Expanded clones are given a class, and other clones once, few, many or no size at all.

J gene: TRBJ1-1
V gene: TRBV6-2/TRBV6-3
clone size: .
CDR3 protein: CASSYLVRTEVKEAFF

J gene: TRBJ2-7
V gene: TRBV11-2
clone size: .
CDR3 protein: CASSSLEDGSSYEQYF

J gene: TRBJ1-2
V gene: TRBV7-9
clone size: .
CDR3 protein: CASSSTWDIYGYTF

J gene: TRBJ2-1
V gene: TRBV28
clone size: .
CDR3 protein: CASSSPTLSHNEQFF

J gene: TRBJ1-4
V gene: TRBV7-9
clone size: .
CDR3 protein: CASSSDRGGEKLFF

J gene: TRBJ2-7
V gene: TRBV28
clone size: few
CDR3 protein: CASSPGQGSTYEQYF

J gene: TRBJ2-7
V gene: TRBV14
clone size: .
CDR3 protein: CASSQGRRVPYEQYF

J gene: TRBJ1-1
V gene: TRBV7-9
clone size: .
CDR3 protein: CASSSRWIEGENTEAFF

J gene: TRBJ2-5
V gene: TRBV20-1
clone size: .
CDR3 protein: CSARGRETQYF

J gene: TRBJ1-1
V gene: TRBV7-9
clone size: once
CDR3 protein: CASSLEQVEAFF

J gene: TRBJ1-1
V gene: TRBV20-1
clone size: .
CDR3 protein: CSARGQGEGTEVFF

J gene: TRBJ2-1
V gene: TRBV6-5
clone size: .
CDR3 protein: CASRASSGSYNEQFF

J gene: TRBJ2-5
V gene: TRBV29-1
clone size: few
CDR3 protein: CSVSVAGIRETQYF

J gene: TRBJ1-1
V gene: TRBV4-1
clone size: few
CDR3 protein: CASSQDRTGLNTEAFF

J gene: TRBJ1-5
V gene: TRBV10-2
clone size: .
CDR3 protein: CASSYGQGQPQHF

J gene: TRBJ2-5
V gene: TRBV24-1
clone size: few
CDR3 protein: CATSRGGSEETQYF

J gene: TRBJ1-1
V gene: TRBV20-1
clone size: .
CDR3 protein: CSASPPRRGVPEAFF

J gene: TRBJ2-1
V gene: TRBV20-1
clone size: .
CDR3 protein: CSALVGLLINEQFF

J gene: .
V gene: TRBV5-1
clone size: .
CDR3 protein: CASSVDREFLEQYF

J gene: TRBJ1-1
V gene: TRBV7-8
clone size: .
CDR3 protein: CASSQRPRVTNTEAFF

J gene: TRBJ2-1
V gene: TRBV28
clone size: few
CDR3 protein: CASSLTGAYNEQFF

J gene: TRBJ2-5
V gene: TRBV20-1
clone size: few
CDR3 protein: CSASIGTQYF

J gene: TRBJ1-1
V gene: TRBV5-1
clone size: few
CDR3 protein: CASSPDEGVNTEAFF

J gene: TRBJ2-1
V gene: TRBV12-3/TRBV12-4
clone size: few
CDR3 protein: CASSPPGTRKQFF

J gene: TRBJ2-3
V gene: TRBV28
clone size: .
CDR3 protein: CASSSRTSGVSTDTQYF

J gene: TRBJ1-1
V gene: TRBV7-2
clone size: few
CDR3 protein: CASSPDRGGPEAFF

J gene: TRBJ2-1
V gene: TRBV2
clone size: .
CDR3 protein: CASGQYNEQFF

J gene: TRBJ1-5
V gene: TRBV6-2/TRBV6-3
clone size: .
CDR3 protein: CASSYPTGYYNQPQHF

J gene: TRBJ2-1
V gene: TRBV5-6
clone size: few
CDR3 protein: CASSFRGGTYNEQFF

J gene: TRBJ2-6
V gene: TRBV18
clone size: .
CDR3 protein: CASSRETGTSGANVLTF

J gene: TRBJ2-3
V gene: TRBV27
clone size: .
CDR3 protein: CASSLGPGEGTDTQYF

J gene: TRBJ1-2
V gene: TRBV24-1
clone size: .
CDR3 protein: CATSESAGRGYTF

J gene: TRBJ2-1
V gene: TRBV9
clone size: few
CDR3 protein: CASSTLAGAPNEQFF

J gene: TRBJ2-7
V gene: TRBV11-2
clone size: .
CDR3 protein: CASSQSTGTLVEQYF

J gene: TRBJ2-3
V gene: TRBV7-9
clone size: .
CDR3 protein: CAADSWGTDTQYF

J gene: TRBJ2-7
V gene: TRBV27
clone size: .
CDR3 protein: CASSFGREGTYEQYF

J gene: TRBJ2-7
V gene: TRBV10-3
clone size: .
CDR3 protein: CATLSRDRGQTRLAGGTREQYF

J gene: TRBJ1-1
V gene: TRBV27
clone size: few
CDR3 protein: CASSSDGVNTEAFF

J gene: TRBJ2-3
V gene: TRBV20-1
clone size: .
CDR3 protein: CSASSLGNTDTQYF

J gene: TRBJ1-2
V gene: TRBV6-5
clone size: .
CDR3 protein: CASSYSKKGERNYGYTF

J gene: TRBJ2-7
V gene: TRBV7-9
clone size: many
CDR3 protein: CASSSPYEQYF

J gene: TRBJ2-7
V gene: TRBV18
clone size: .
CDR3 protein: CASSPTLAGTYEQYF

J gene: TRBJ1-1
V gene: TRBV12-3/TRBV12-4
clone size: .
CDR3 protein: CASSPGSVNTEAFF

J gene: TRBJ2-7
V gene: TRBV28
clone size: few
CDR3 protein: CASSLATGLYEQYF

J gene: TRBJ2-1
V gene: TRBV27
clone size: .
CDR3 protein: CASNLDRASGRLNEQFF

J gene: TRBJ2-3
V gene: TRBV11-2
clone size: .
CDR3 protein: CASSSPLQRGGTDTQYF

J gene: TRBJ2-1
V gene: TRBV20-1
clone size: .
CDR3 protein: CSASPPGLGQFF

J gene: TRBJ2-5
V gene: TRBV29-1
clone size: many
CDR3 protein: CSSSEGETQYF

J gene: TRBJ2-7
V gene: TRBV27
clone size: .
CDR3 protein: CASRPSTSVYEQYF

J gene: TRBJ2-7
V gene: TRBV4-1
clone size: few
CDR3 protein: CASSQEHRGFYEQYF

J gene: TRBJ1-2
V gene: TRBV27
clone size: few
CDR3 protein: CASSLTHLGARRSGYTF